This TCR beta chain is drawn from a study of response to subunit inactivated influenza vaccine. Study-wide findings and caveats: The study's authors posited that every seasonal influenza vaccination enlists few new T cells.

Points on this clonotype: As yet, its antigen is unknown.

The CDR3 sequence is 13 residues long. Trimming pared 3 bases from V and 7 bases from J, leaving 9 bases between. TCRdb re-derived calls from the RT-PCR reads in MiXCR, one entry per CDR3 protein. Here the sample spans some 500,000 distinct CDR3 sequences, about 25% being singletons. V and J are TRBV12-3 or TRBV12-4 and TRBJ1-4; possible D gene TRBD1, 5 bases. Sequences were derived from CD4+ T cells sorted from PBMCs, sampled around 5 days after vaccination. This receptor was obtained from a man aged 45 to 65 who received an inactivated influenza vaccine. The CDR3 here is CASSFDRSEKLFF. The CDR3 coding sequence is TGTGCCAGCAGTTTTGACAGAAGTGAAAAACTGTTTTTT.